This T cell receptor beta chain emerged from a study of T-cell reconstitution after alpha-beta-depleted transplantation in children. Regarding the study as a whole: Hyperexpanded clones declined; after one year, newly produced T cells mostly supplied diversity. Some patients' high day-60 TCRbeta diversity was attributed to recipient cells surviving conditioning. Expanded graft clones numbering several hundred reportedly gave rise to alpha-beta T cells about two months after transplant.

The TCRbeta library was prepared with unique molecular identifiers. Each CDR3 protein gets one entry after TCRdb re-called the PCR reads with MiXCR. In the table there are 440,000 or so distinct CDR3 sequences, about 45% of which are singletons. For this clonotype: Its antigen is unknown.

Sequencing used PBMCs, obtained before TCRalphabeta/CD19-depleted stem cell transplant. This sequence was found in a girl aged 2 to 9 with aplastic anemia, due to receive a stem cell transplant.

The CDR3 DNA reads as TGCGCCAGCAGCTTGGGCCTAGCGGGTATAGATACGCAGTATTTT. Encoded protein: CASSLGLAGIDTQYF. The rearrangement uses TRBV5-1 and TRBJ2-3; 8 nucleotides line up with TRBD2. J lost 5 bases, V lost 0 bases, and 5 bases had no gene match. Germline V gene lookup returns CDR1 SGHRS and CDR2 YFSETQ. The CDR3 sequence is 15 residues long.